Listed here is a single TCR beta chain. In this sample, this clonotype turned up many times. Its binding antigen is unknown. It has no much larger one-base neighbor in the sample; base qualities were not kept. The junction shows trimming of 5 bases on V and 4 bases on J, and the gene matches do not reach 4 bases of it. The CDR3 starts with the cysteine, ends with the phenylalanine, and has 13 residues. Only the CDR3 part of the read is kept: 39 bases, read in frame from the first base. Via the germline V gene (reference sequence), CDR1 is GTSNPN and CDR2 SVGIG. TCR beta CDR3 regions were amplified from RNA transcripts for repertoire sequencing. The first round was an RT-PCR using HTBI primers with the Qiagen OneStep RT-PCR kit, and this first round was followed by a second-round multiplex PCR, then size selection and purification. The libraries underwent paired-end sequencing with 100 bp reads on an Illumina HiSeq2000. In the original analysis: SOAPnuke was used for read processing, and reads with adapters, uncalled bases, a mean Phred below 15, or no exact constant-primer or identifier match were discarded. COPE v1.2.5 was used to merge the high-quality paired reads. Unique nucleotide sequences were defined as clonotypes and aligned to IMGT TRB V, D and J references using MiTCR v1.1. Only V-J combinations with frequency above 0.0001 were analysed, covering approximately 99% of repertoires. For each V-J combination, a TCR clonal expansion and chaos score was defined as the ratio of F50 clonal expansion to chaos observed in the TCRdist matrix. Welch's t-statistics and random forest were used to narrow the features down to 10 to 15 V-J combinations, which were then fed into a naive Bayes classifier. The similarity between thyroid and blood repertoires was quantified using the Morisita-Horn index. The public reads were reprocessed in TCRdb via fastp at Q25 and MiXCR, keeping in-frame beta chains. Records with the same CDR3 protein are collapsed into one entry carrying the most frequent genes and DNA. What appears here as the V and J calls and clone size reflects TCRdb's work, not the paper's. The sample table contains some 520,000 distinct CDR3 sequences; only one count was recorded for roughly 14% of them. The top ten clonotypes cover about 9.4% of the sample.

This record belongs to a study of Graves' ophthalmopathy and Graves' hyperthyroidism (dated by TCRdb to the late 2010s). Some background on the complete study: Peripheral blood was collected at initial diagnosis, prior to any treatment. In total, 135 blood samples were TCR-sequenced: approximately 40 ophthalmopathy, around 75 hyperthyroidism and roughly 17 hyperthyroidism-to-ophthalmopathy patients. T-cell repertoires of thyroid tissue and blood were compared in five or six hyperthyroidism patients. The 100 discovery patients were divided at random into training and test sets in a 7:3 ratio. Following sample collection, hyperthyroidism patients were given methimazole at a starting dose of 30 mg daily, and ophthalmopathy patients were given high-dose intravenous methylprednisolone. To explore V-J signatures distinguishing ophthalmopathy from hyperthyroidism, a discovery set of 100 patients (about 41 ophthalmopathy, 57 stable hyperthyroidism) was enrolled. An independent validation cohort was composed of approximately 19 hyperthyroidism patients and around 15 patients who later progressed from hyperthyroidism to ophthalmopathy. The study used TCR beta repertoire signatures to distinguish Graves' ophthalmopathy from Graves' hyperthyroidism and to predict progression to ophthalmopathy.

Ophthalmopathy patients were characterized by moderately to severely active disease, a Clinical Activity Score of at least 3, a NOSPECS grade of at least 4, and a disease duration under 3 months. Patients were excluded if they had other autoimmune diseases, uncontrolled infections, pregnancy or lactation. Clinical symptoms, serum thyroxine, TRAb, thyroid ultrasound and orbital computed tomography were used for diagnosis. PBMCs were isolated from roughly 10 ml of fresh peripheral blood by Ficoll-Paque density gradient centrifugation. Total RNA was extracted using Trizol reagent, and RNA quality was checked on an Agilent 2100 Bioanalyzer. Results and caveats for the whole study, not just this receptor: Most expanded thyroid clonotypes with frequency above 0.001 were also detected in blood, suggesting blood repertoires may reflect the thyroid immune response. Sample size was not predetermined statistically, and investigators were not blinded to group allocation. In cross-validation, the 13-signature model distinguished ophthalmopathy from stable hyperthyroidism with 87.88% sensitivity and around 84% specificity, while in the test set the corresponding values were about 79% and 69%. In validation, the model predicted ophthalmopathy progression with roughly 68% sensitivity and about 73% specificity; roughly 11 predicted patients were CT-confirmed with GO in a median of about 7.1 months.

The receptor was derived from a woman aged 25 to 39 with Graves' ophthalmopathy. Donor details come from another sample of the same person, matched by shared clones. The chain links TRBV30 with TRBJ1-2; the central 10 bases match TRBD1. Material for sequencing was blood. The CDR3 has the sequence CAWEGQGLYGYTF. The DNA sequence reads TGTGCCTGGGAGGGACAGGGGCTCTATGGCTACACCTTC.